The sequence of this T cell receptor beta chain was determined in a study of T cell changes during pregnancy in multiple sclerosis. Trimming took 5 bases from V and 1 from J; bases not matched to a gene: 3. The CDR3 extends over 14 amino acids. The germline V gene encodes CDR1 MDHEN and CDR2 SYDVKM. Produced via immunoSEQ multiplex PCR; TCRdb's table is partial and in-frame only. The sample lists 100,000 or so clones, 90% to 95% occurring once. The sequencing used peripheral blood, collected in the third trimester of pregnancy. V and J are TRBV28 and TRBJ2-5; TRBD2 matches at 8 bases. This TCR derives from a female donor with multiple sclerosis, enrolled in a pregnancy study. The CDR3 loop is CASSLRGGQETQYF. The CDR3 bases are TGTGCCAGCAGTCTTCGGGGGGGCCAAGAGACCCAGTACTTC.